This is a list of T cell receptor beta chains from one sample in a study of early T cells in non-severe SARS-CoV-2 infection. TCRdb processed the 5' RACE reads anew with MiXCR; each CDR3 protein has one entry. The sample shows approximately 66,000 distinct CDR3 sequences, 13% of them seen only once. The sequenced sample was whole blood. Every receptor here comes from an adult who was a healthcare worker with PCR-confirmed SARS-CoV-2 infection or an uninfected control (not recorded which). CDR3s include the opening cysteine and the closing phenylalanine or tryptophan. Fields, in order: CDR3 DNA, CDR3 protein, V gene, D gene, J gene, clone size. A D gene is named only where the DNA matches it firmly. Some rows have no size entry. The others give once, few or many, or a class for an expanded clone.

cdr3_nt: TGTGCCAGCAGCCCTACAGGTGCGAAGGCTGAAGCTTTCTTT
cdr3_aa: CASSPTGAKAEAFF
v_call: TRBV5-4
d_call: .
j_call: TRBJ1-1
clone_size: .

cdr3_nt: TGTGCCAGCAGTTACCGAACATGGGGGTACGAGCAGTACTTC
cdr3_aa: CASSYRTWGYEQYF
v_call: TRBV6-5
d_call: .
j_call: TRBJ2-7
clone_size: many

cdr3_nt: TGTGCCAGCAGCTCCGGGACTAGCGGGCGTAATTACAATGAGCAGTTCTTC
cdr3_aa: CASSSGTSGRNYNEQFF
v_call: TRBV5-4
d_call: TRBD2
j_call: TRBJ2-1
clone_size: many

cdr3_nt: TGTGCCAGCAGTTTAGCCCAAGCCGGAGCGGGAGGGAACACCGGGGAGCTGTTTTTT
cdr3_aa: CASSLAQAGAGGNTGELFF
v_call: TRBV12-3/TRBV12-4
d_call: TRBD2
j_call: TRBJ2-2
clone_size: .

cdr3_nt: TGCGCCAGCAGCCAAGATCCCGGGCTAGCGACAGATACGCAGTATTTT
cdr3_aa: CASSQDPGLATDTQYF
v_call: TRBV4-1
d_call: .
j_call: TRBJ2-3
clone_size: few

cdr3_nt: TGTGCCAGCAGCCGACAAAAGGGACAGGGTGGCAATCAGCCCCAGCATTTT
cdr3_aa: CASSRQKGQGGNQPQHF
v_call: TRBV7-8
d_call: TRBD1
j_call: TRBJ1-5
clone_size: .

cdr3_nt: TGCAGCGTTGAGGTACTAGCCCTCGCAGATACGCAGTATTTT
cdr3_aa: CSVEVLALADTQYF
v_call: TRBV29-1
d_call: .
j_call: TRBJ2-3
clone_size: few

cdr3_nt: TGTGCCTGGACCTTGAAGGGGGGCTCCTACGAGCAGTACTTC
cdr3_aa: CAWTLKGGSYEQYF
v_call: TRBV30
d_call: .
j_call: TRBJ2-7
clone_size: .

cdr3_nt: TGTGCCAGCAGTTATGGAGTCGGACTCACCTACGAGCAGTACTTC
cdr3_aa: CASSYGVGLTYEQYF
v_call: TRBV6-2/TRBV6-3
d_call: .
j_call: TRBJ2-7
clone_size: .

cdr3_nt: TGTGCCAGCAGCCTGGGACGGGGTCCAGATACGCAGTATTTT
cdr3_aa: CASSLGRGPDTQYF
v_call: TRBV3-1
d_call: .
j_call: TRBJ2-3
clone_size: .

cdr3_nt: TGTGCCAGCAGTGTTCGGCCCCCTATGAATGGCTACACCTTC
cdr3_aa: CASSVRPPMNGYTF
v_call: TRBV2
d_call: .
j_call: TRBJ1-2
clone_size: .

cdr3_nt: TGTGCCAGCAGCCAAGATGTATCTGAGACCCAGTACTTC
cdr3_aa: CASSQDVSETQYF
v_call: TRBV4-2
d_call: .
j_call: TRBJ2-5
clone_size: few

cdr3_nt: TGTGCCAGCAGTAGGGCGGGTTCGGGAACTGAAGCTTTCTTT
cdr3_aa: CASSRAGSGTEAFF
v_call: TRBV27
d_call: .
j_call: TRBJ1-1
clone_size: few

cdr3_nt: TGTGCCAGCAGCCGGGACACCACGAACTATGGCTACACCTTC
cdr3_aa: CASSRDTTNYGYTF
v_call: TRBV7-2
d_call: .
j_call: TRBJ1-2
clone_size: few

cdr3_nt: TGTGCCAGCAGGATAGACAGGGGCGGTGTTAATGAGCAGTTCTTC
cdr3_aa: CASRIDRGGVNEQFF
v_call: TRBV6-1
d_call: TRBD1
j_call: TRBJ2-1
clone_size: .

cdr3_nt: TGCAGTGGGTCGCAGGGCGTCAATCAGCCCCAGCATTTT
cdr3_aa: CSGSQGVNQPQHF
v_call: TRBV20-1
d_call: .
j_call: TRBJ1-5
clone_size: .

cdr3_nt: TGTGCCAGCCTCGACGTGAGTTCCTACGAGCAGTACTTC
cdr3_aa: CASLDVSSYEQYF
v_call: TRBV6-5
d_call: .
j_call: TRBJ2-7
clone_size: few

cdr3_nt: TGTGCCAGCAGTGGTCCAGGGGAGGGGGCAGATACGCAGTATTTT
cdr3_aa: CASSGPGEGADTQYF
v_call: TRBV2
d_call: .
j_call: TRBJ2-3
clone_size: .

cdr3_nt: TGTGCCAGCAGTTCGGCAAACGAGCAGTACTTC
cdr3_aa: CASSSANEQYF
v_call: TRBV6-2/TRBV6-3
d_call: .
j_call: TRBJ2-7
clone_size: .

cdr3_nt: TGTGCCAGCAGCCAATTAAACAGGGTCACTGAAGCTTTCTTT
cdr3_aa: CASSQLNRVTEAFF
v_call: TRBV3-2
d_call: .
j_call: TRBJ1-1
clone_size: .

cdr3_nt: TGTGCCAGCAGCCAAGATACCGGGGGGGCATCGGAGACCCAGTACTTC
cdr3_aa: CASSQDTGGASETQYF
v_call: TRBV4-2
d_call: TRBD2
j_call: TRBJ2-5
clone_size: many

cdr3_nt: TGTGCCAGTAGCCCCGCCTGGGGAAACGAGCAGTACTTC
cdr3_aa: CASSPAWGNEQYF
v_call: TRBV19
d_call: .
j_call: TRBJ2-7
clone_size: few

cdr3_nt: TGCAGCGTTGGGGCCTGGGGGATTAACACTGAAGCTTTCTTT
cdr3_aa: CSVGAWGINTEAFF
v_call: TRBV29-1
d_call: .
j_call: TRBJ1-1
clone_size: .

cdr3_nt: TGTGCCAGCAGCTTAACGGGTAGCTATGGCTACACCTTC
cdr3_aa: CASSLTGSYGYTF
v_call: TRBV11-2
d_call: .
j_call: TRBJ1-2
clone_size: many

cdr3_nt: .
cdr3_aa: CSVGPGRKRRYEQYF
v_call: TRBV29-1
d_call: .
j_call: TRBJ2-7
clone_size: .

cdr3_nt: TGTGCCACCAGTGATCCCCGACAGGGGACAGATACGCAGTATTTT
cdr3_aa: CATSDPRQGTDTQYF
v_call: TRBV24-1
d_call: TRBD1
j_call: TRBJ2-3
clone_size: .

cdr3_nt: TGTGCCAGCAGCCAGGTTCTGGAGACCCAGTACTTC
cdr3_aa: CASSQVLETQYF
v_call: TRBV7-9
d_call: .
j_call: TRBJ2-5
clone_size: few

cdr3_nt: TGTGCCAGCAGCTTTAGCGGGACTGAGCAGTTCTTC
cdr3_aa: CASSFSGTEQFF
v_call: TRBV7-2
d_call: TRBD2
j_call: TRBJ2-1
clone_size: many

cdr3_nt: TGCGCCAGCAGCCTGGGACAGGGTGGTGAAAAACTGTTTTTT
cdr3_aa: CASSLGQGGEKLFF
v_call: TRBV5-1
d_call: TRBD1
j_call: TRBJ1-4
clone_size: .

cdr3_nt: TGTGCCAGCAGCTTAGTGGGTACAGGCTACACCTTC
cdr3_aa: CASSLVGTGYTF
v_call: TRBV7-2
d_call: .
j_call: TRBJ1-2
clone_size: many

cdr3_nt: TGTGCCAGCAGCTCTCATCGGGACAGCAACACCGGGGAGCTGTTTTTT
cdr3_aa: CASSSHRDSNTGELFF
v_call: TRBV7-9
d_call: TRBD1
j_call: TRBJ2-2
clone_size: few

cdr3_nt: TGTGCCAGCAGCTTAGGTGTTTTCGGGCTAGCGGGAGCTCATGAGCAGTTCTTC
cdr3_aa: CASSLGVFGLAGAHEQFF
v_call: TRBV7-6
d_call: TRBD2
j_call: TRBJ2-1
clone_size: many

cdr3_nt: TGCAGCGCGGGACTAGCGGGGGGGCAAAATACGCAGTATTTT
cdr3_aa: CSAGLAGGQNTQYF
v_call: TRBV29-1
d_call: TRBD2
j_call: TRBJ2-3
clone_size: few

cdr3_nt: TGCAGTGCTAGCTCTAGCGGGAGCGTTGGCTACGAGCAGTACTTC
cdr3_aa: CSASSSGSVGYEQYF
v_call: TRBV20-1
d_call: TRBD2
j_call: TRBJ2-7
clone_size: few

cdr3_nt: TGCAGCGGGGGAGTAGCTCGCGAGCAGTACTTC
cdr3_aa: CSGGVAREQYF
v_call: TRBV29-1
d_call: .
j_call: TRBJ2-7
clone_size: few

cdr3_nt: TGTGCCAGCAGCTTGGAACCCGGGACCTACGAGCAGTACTTC
cdr3_aa: CASSLEPGTYEQYF
v_call: TRBV5-5
d_call: .
j_call: TRBJ2-7
clone_size: many

cdr3_nt: TGTGCCAGTAGTATAGGGACAGTTCCTGGCTACACCTTC
cdr3_aa: CASSIGTVPGYTF
v_call: TRBV19
d_call: .
j_call: TRBJ1-2
clone_size: .

cdr3_nt: TGTGCCAGCAGCCAACACGGGAACACTGAAGCTTTCTTT
cdr3_aa: CASSQHGNTEAFF
v_call: TRBV7-9
d_call: .
j_call: TRBJ1-1
clone_size: many

cdr3_nt: TGTGCCAGCAGCTTAGCAGGTTTTGAGCAGTACTTC
cdr3_aa: CASSLAGFEQYF
v_call: TRBV7-9
d_call: .
j_call: TRBJ2-7
clone_size: .

cdr3_nt: TGTGCCAGCAGCTTCAGTTGGGACCCCGGCCCAGATACGCAGTATTTT
cdr3_aa: CASSFSWDPGPDTQYF
v_call: TRBV11-2
d_call: .
j_call: TRBJ2-3
clone_size: many

cdr3_nt: TGTGCCAGCGGGCAACAGGTTGATCCCGGAAAACTGTTTTTT
cdr3_aa: CASGQQVDPGKLFF
v_call: TRBV5-4
d_call: .
j_call: TRBJ1-4
clone_size: many

cdr3_nt: TGTGCCAGCATTACCACTAATTCACCCCTCCACTTT
cdr3_aa: CASITTNSPLHF
v_call: TRBV28
d_call: .
j_call: TRBJ1-6
clone_size: few

cdr3_nt: TGTGCCAGCAGCGTTTCCGGGACTAGCGGCCGCGAGCAGTACTTC
cdr3_aa: CASSVSGTSGREQYF
v_call: TRBV4-2
d_call: TRBD2
j_call: TRBJ2-7
clone_size: many

cdr3_nt: TGTGCCAGCAGCTGGACTAGCGGGGACTACAATGAGCAGTTCTTC
cdr3_aa: CASSWTSGDYNEQFF
v_call: TRBV7-8
d_call: TRBD2
j_call: TRBJ2-1
clone_size: many

cdr3_nt: TGTGCCAGCTCACCAAGGGGACGGGCCTATGGCTACACCTTC
cdr3_aa: CASSPRGRAYGYTF
v_call: TRBV18
d_call: .
j_call: TRBJ1-2
clone_size: .

cdr3_nt: TGTGCCAGCAGCCCATCTTGGACTAGCGGCACCGGGGAGCTGTTTTTT
cdr3_aa: CASSPSWTSGTGELFF
v_call: TRBV7-3
d_call: TRBD2
j_call: TRBJ2-2
clone_size: .

cdr3_nt: TGCGCCAGCAGCCTGGACAGGGGGCCCGATACGCAGTATTTT
cdr3_aa: CASSLDRGPDTQYF
v_call: TRBV10-1
d_call: TRBD1
j_call: TRBJ2-3
clone_size: .

cdr3_nt: TGTGCCAGCAGCCAAGCTGCGCCTTGGGCCACAGATACGCAGTATTTT
cdr3_aa: CASSQAAPWATDTQYF
v_call: TRBV14
d_call: .
j_call: TRBJ2-3
clone_size: .

cdr3_nt: TGCGCCAGCAGCTCCGGACAGGGTGGTAATGAAAAACTGTTTTTT
cdr3_aa: CASSSGQGGNEKLFF
v_call: TRBV5-1
d_call: TRBD1
j_call: TRBJ1-4
clone_size: many

cdr3_nt: TGTGCCAGCAGCCCCCGCACTGGGTGGGGCGATGAGCAGTTCTTC
cdr3_aa: CASSPRTGWGDEQFF
v_call: TRBV5-6
d_call: .
j_call: TRBJ2-1
clone_size: .

cdr3_nt: TGTGCCACCAGCAGAGATCTGACAGCCAATCAGCCCCAGCATTTT
cdr3_aa: CATSRDLTANQPQHF
v_call: TRBV15
d_call: .
j_call: TRBJ1-5
clone_size: many